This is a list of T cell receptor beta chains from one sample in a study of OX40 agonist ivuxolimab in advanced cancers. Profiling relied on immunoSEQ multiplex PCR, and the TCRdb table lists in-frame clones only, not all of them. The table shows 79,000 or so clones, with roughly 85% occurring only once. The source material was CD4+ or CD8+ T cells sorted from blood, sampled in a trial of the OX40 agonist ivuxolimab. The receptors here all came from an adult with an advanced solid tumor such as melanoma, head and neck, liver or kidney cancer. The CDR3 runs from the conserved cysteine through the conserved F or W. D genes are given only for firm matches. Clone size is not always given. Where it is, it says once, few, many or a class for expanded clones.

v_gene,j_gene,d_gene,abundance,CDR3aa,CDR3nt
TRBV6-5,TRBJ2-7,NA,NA,CASRHRDARSYEQYF,TGTGCCAGCAGACACCGGGACGCCCGCTCCTACGAGCAGTACTTC
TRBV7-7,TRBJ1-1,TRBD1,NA,CASSPKTGNKNTEAFF,TGTGCCAGCAGCCCGAAGACAGGGAACAAGAACACTGAAGCTTTCTTT
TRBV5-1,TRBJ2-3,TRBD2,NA,CASSWEGLALITDTQYF,TGCGCCAGCAGCTGGGAGGGACTAGCGCTAATCACAGATACGCAGTATTTT
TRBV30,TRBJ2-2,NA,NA,CAWSYSGTTGELFF,TGTGCCTGGAGCTACTCCGGGACGACCGGGGAGCTGTTTTTT
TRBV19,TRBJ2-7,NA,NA,CASSSQGPYEQYF,TGTGCCAGTAGTAGCCAGGGCCCCTACGAGCAGTACTTC
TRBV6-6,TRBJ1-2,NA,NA,CASSLRANYGYTF,TGTGCCAGCAGCCTCCGGGCCAACTATGGCTACACCTTC
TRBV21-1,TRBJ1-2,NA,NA,CASRAGSYTF,TGTGCCAGCAGGGCCGGGAGCTACACCTTC
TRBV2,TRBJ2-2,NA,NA,CASSVESQTNTGELFF,TGTGCCAGCAGTGTTGAAAGCCAGACGAACACCGGGGAGCTGTTTTTT
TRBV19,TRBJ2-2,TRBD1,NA,CASSIGQGYGTGELFF,TGTGCCAGTAGTATTGGACAGGGATATGGCACCGGGGAGCTGTTTTTT
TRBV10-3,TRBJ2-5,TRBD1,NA,CAISRGQGETQYF,TGTGCCATCAGCAGGGGGCAGGGAGAGACCCAGTACTTC
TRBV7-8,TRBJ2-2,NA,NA,CASSLGSGTGLHTGELFF,TGTGCCAGCAGCTTAGGTAGCGGAACAGGGTTGCACACCGGGGAGCTGTTTTTT
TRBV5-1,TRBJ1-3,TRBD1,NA,CASSYTGDTGNTIYF,TGCGCCAGCAGCTATACAGGGGACACTGGAAACACCATATATTTT
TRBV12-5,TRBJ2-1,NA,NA,CASGLYPLINEQFF,TGTGCTAGTGGTTTGTATCCCCTCATCAATGAGCAGTTCTTC
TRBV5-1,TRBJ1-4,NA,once,CASSSGRGDEKLFF,TGCGCCAGCAGCTCAGGCAGGGGAGATGAAAAACTGTTTTTT
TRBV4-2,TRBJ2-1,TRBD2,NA,CASSRPGLASNEQFF,TGTGCCAGCAGCCGGCCGGGACTAGCGAGCAATGAGCAGTTCTTC
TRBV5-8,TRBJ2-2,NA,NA,CASSSTYTGELFF,TGTGCCAGCAGCTCCACTTACACCGGGGAGCTGTTTTTT
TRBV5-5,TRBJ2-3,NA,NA,CASSLMGEDTQYF,TGTGCCAGCAGCTTGATGGGGGAAGATACGCAGTATTTT
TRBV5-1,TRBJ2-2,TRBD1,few,CASRPGTGTGELFF,TGCGCCAGCAGGCCCGGGACAGGCACCGGGGAGCTGTTTTTT
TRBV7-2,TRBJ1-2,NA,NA,CASQPGRAPGYTF,TGTGCCAGCCAACCGGGCAGGGCGCCCGGCTACACCTTC
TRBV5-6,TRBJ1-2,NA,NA,CASSLAWARYGYTF,TGTGCCAGCAGCTTGGCGTGGGCGAGGTATGGCTACACCTTC
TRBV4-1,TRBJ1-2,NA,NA,CASSQEKTGPYGYTF,TGCGCCAGCAGCCAAGAGAAAACAGGGCCATATGGCTACACCTTC
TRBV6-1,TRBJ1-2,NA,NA,CASSDGTNYGYTF,TGTGCCAGCAGTGATGGCACCAACTATGGCTACACCTTC
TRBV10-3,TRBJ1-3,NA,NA,CAISESGFKGLLLGNTIYF,TGTGCCATCAGTGAGTCGGGATTTAAGGGGCTCCTCCTTGGAAACACCATATATTTT
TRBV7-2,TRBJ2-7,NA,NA,CASSQDFSYEQYF,TGTGCCAGCAGCCAGGACTTCTCCTACGAGCAGTACTTC
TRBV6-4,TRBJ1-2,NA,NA,CASSYGQNYGYTF,TGTGCCAGCAGTTACGGGCAGAACTATGGCTACACCTTC
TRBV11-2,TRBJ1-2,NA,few,CASHMGASFPSNYGYTF,TGTGCCAGCCACATGGGGGCCAGTTTCCCCTCTAACTATGGCTACACCTTC
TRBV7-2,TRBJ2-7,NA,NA,CASSAQRAYEQYF,TGTGCCAGCAGCGCCCAGAGGGCCTACGAGCAGTACTTC
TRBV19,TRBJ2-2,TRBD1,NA,CASSISTGATGELFF,TGTGCCAGTAGTATCTCGACAGGGGCCACCGGGGAGCTGTTTTTT
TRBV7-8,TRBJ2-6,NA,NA,CASSSTGETQGGILGGANVLTF,TGTGCCAGCAGCTCGACAGGGGAGACACAGGGGGGGATCCTGGGTGGGGCCAACGTCCTGACTTTC
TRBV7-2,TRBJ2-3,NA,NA,CASSPGRAGSDTQYF,TGTGCCAGCAGCCCCGGAAGGGCGGGGTCTGATACGCAGTATTTT
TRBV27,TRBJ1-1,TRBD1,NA,CASSFYRGQAEAFF,TGTGCCAGCAGTTTCTACAGGGGGCAAGCTGAAGCTTTCTTT
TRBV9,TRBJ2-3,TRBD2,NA,CASSVGGTSGFNTQYF,TGTGCCAGCAGCGTAGGGGGGACTAGCGGGTTCAATACGCAGTATTTT
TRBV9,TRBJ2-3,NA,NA,CASSVGASFGDTQYF,TGTGCCAGCAGCGTAGGCGCCTCGTTCGGTGATACGCAGTATTTT
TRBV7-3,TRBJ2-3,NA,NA,CASSAGLNEDTQYF,TGTGCCAGCAGCGCGGGACTCAATGAAGATACGCAGTATTTT
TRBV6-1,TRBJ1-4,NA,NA,CASGPGLGDGKLFF,TGTGCCAGCGGTCCAGGCCTTGGGGACGGAAAACTGTTTTTT
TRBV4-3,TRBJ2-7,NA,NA,CASSQEGLGPYEQYF,TGCGCCAGCAGCCAAGAGGGACTCGGGCCCTACGAGCAGTACTTC
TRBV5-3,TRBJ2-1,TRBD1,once,CARSLDGQGKMQFF,TGTGCCAGAAGCTTGGACGGACAGGGAAAGATGCAGTTCTTC
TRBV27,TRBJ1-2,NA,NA,CASRGGDPVGYTF,TGTGCCAGCAGGGGCGGGGATCCGGTTGGCTACACCTTC
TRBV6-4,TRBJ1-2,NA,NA,CASSRDPNNYGYTF,TGTGCCAGCAGCAGGGACCCGAATAACTATGGCTACACCTTC
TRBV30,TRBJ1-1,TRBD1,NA,CAWTWDRANTEAFF,TGTGCCTGGACTTGGGACAGGGCCAACACTGAAGCTTTCTTT
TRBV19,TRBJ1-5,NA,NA,CASSLGGDQPQHF,TGTGCCAGTAGTTTAGGGGGGGATCAGCCCCAGCATTTT
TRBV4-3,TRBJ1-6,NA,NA,CASSQGLAHSPLHF,TGCGCCAGCAGCCAAGGACTAGCGCATTCACCCCTCCACTTT
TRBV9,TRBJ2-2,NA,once,CASSPAWATGELFF,TGTGCCAGCAGCCCGGCGTGGGCCACCGGGGAGCTGTTTTTT
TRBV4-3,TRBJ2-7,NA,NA,CASSQGPFSDEQYF,TGCGCCAGCAGCCAAGGGCCCTTCTCCGACGAGCAGTACTTC
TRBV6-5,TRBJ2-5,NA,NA,CASRLGTRGQETQYF,TGTGCCAGCCGACTCGGGACCCGTGGACAAGAGACCCAGTACTTC
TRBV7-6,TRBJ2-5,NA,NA,CASSTRETQYF,TGTGCCAGCAGCACCCGGGAGACCCAGTACTTC
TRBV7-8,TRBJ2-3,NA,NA,CASVPNTDTQYF,TGTGCCAGCGTCCCTAACACAGATACGCAGTATTTT
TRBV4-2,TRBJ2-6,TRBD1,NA,CASSQPPGGPGANVLTF,TGTGCCAGCAGCCAACCTCCAGGGGGACCTGGGGCCAACGTCCTGACTTTC
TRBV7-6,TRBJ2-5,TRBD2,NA,CASSLRTRQETQYF,TGTGCCAGCAGCTTGAGGACTAGGCAAGAGACCCAGTACTTC
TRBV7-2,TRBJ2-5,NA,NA,CASSLAPNLQETQYF,TGTGCCAGCAGCTTAGCGCCAAATTTACAAGAGACCCAGTACTTC
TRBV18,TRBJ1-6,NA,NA,CASSPPRADSPLHF,TGTGCCAGCTCACCCCCCAGGGCTGATTCACCCCTCCACTTT
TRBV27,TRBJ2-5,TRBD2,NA,CASSHGARGGQETQYF,TGTGCCAGCAGCCACGGAGCGCGGGGGGGCCAAGAGACCCAGTACTTC
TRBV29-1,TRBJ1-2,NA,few,CSVENADREGYTF,TGCAGCGTTGAAAACGCAGATCGCGAGGGCTACACCTTC
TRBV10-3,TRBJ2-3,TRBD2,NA,CAIGAPPGLATDTQYF,TGTGCCATCGGGGCCCCTCCGGGACTAGCGACAGATACGCAGTATTTT
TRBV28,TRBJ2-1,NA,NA,CAATGPGSRNEQFF,TGTGCCGCTACGGGGCCAGGGAGTCGCAATGAGCAGTTCTTC
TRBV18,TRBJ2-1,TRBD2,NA,CASSPPTGGTHNEQFF,TGTGCCAGCTCACCACCGACGGGGGGGACTCACAATGAGCAGTTCTTC
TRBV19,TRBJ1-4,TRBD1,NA,CATAGQRYEKLFF,TGTGCCACCGCGGGACAGCGGTATGAAAAACTGTTTTTT
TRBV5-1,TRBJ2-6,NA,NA,CASSLSLSGANVLTF,TGCGCCAGCAGCTTGTCTCTCTCTGGGGCCAACGTCCTGACTTTC